This T cell receptor beta chain was identified during a study of T cells in Graves' hyperthyroidism and ophthalmopathy. Overall study results and limits: Blood shared most expanded thyroid clonotypes above 0.001. The model identified upcoming ophthalmopathy a median approximately 6.4 months ahead of onset.

Only a few counts were recorded for this clonotype. The target antigen is unknown. Germline CDR1 SGHNT, CDR2 YENEEA. V lost 3 bases, J lost 2 bases, and 10 bases stayed unmatched. This CDR3 contains 17 residues. TCR beta CDR3 regions were amplified from RNA. The TCR CDR3 first-round RT-PCR relied on the HTBI primer set. TCRdb analysed the multiplex PCR reads with MiXCR anew, one entry per CDR3 protein. Of 530,000 or so distinct CDR3 sequences listed, roughly 15% are singletons. The sample taken for sequencing was blood. The V call is TRBV11-3, the J call TRBJ2-3; 8 bases are shared with TRBD1. The TCR originated in a woman aged 18-29 years with Graves' ophthalmopathy. The CDR3 region has the DNA TGTGCCAGCAGCTTGGACAGGGACAGGAGAATCACAGATACGCAGTATTTT. It translates to CASSLDRDRRITDTQYF.